This TCR beta chain stems from a study of T cell repertoires in cytomegalovirus infection. Study details: Peptides in the study included HLA-C-restricted and HLA-B-restricted CMV epitopes. Indicated by public TCR beta signatures were CMV infection and matching HLA type.

Trimming took 6 bases from V and 0 from J; bases not matched to a gene: 5. CDR3 length equals 15 residues. Overall study results and limits: Of the TCR beta families, the public ones yielded a cumulative frequency that identified carriers of CMV plus the relevant HLA. HLA-C-restricted CMV-specific TCR beta clonotypes prevailed in the ex vivo response.

A single record per CDR3 protein comes from TCRdb applying MiXCR to the reads. The sample records 75,000 to 95,000 distinct CDR3 sequences, roughly half being singletons. Details on this clonotype: As yet, its antigen is unknown.

The receptor comes from a human donor in good health (CMV status not recorded). Some clones in this sample may be carry-over from other donors' samples. The source was CD8+ T cells from cultured PBMCs, collected from culture after CMV antigen stimulation. The chain recombines TRBV12-3 or TRBV12-4 with TRBJ1-5; 7 nucleotides line up with TRBD1. The CDR3 nucleotides are TGTGCCAGCAGCCTCAGACAGGGTAGCAATCAGCCCCAGCATTTT. Translating gives CASSLRQGSNQPQHF.